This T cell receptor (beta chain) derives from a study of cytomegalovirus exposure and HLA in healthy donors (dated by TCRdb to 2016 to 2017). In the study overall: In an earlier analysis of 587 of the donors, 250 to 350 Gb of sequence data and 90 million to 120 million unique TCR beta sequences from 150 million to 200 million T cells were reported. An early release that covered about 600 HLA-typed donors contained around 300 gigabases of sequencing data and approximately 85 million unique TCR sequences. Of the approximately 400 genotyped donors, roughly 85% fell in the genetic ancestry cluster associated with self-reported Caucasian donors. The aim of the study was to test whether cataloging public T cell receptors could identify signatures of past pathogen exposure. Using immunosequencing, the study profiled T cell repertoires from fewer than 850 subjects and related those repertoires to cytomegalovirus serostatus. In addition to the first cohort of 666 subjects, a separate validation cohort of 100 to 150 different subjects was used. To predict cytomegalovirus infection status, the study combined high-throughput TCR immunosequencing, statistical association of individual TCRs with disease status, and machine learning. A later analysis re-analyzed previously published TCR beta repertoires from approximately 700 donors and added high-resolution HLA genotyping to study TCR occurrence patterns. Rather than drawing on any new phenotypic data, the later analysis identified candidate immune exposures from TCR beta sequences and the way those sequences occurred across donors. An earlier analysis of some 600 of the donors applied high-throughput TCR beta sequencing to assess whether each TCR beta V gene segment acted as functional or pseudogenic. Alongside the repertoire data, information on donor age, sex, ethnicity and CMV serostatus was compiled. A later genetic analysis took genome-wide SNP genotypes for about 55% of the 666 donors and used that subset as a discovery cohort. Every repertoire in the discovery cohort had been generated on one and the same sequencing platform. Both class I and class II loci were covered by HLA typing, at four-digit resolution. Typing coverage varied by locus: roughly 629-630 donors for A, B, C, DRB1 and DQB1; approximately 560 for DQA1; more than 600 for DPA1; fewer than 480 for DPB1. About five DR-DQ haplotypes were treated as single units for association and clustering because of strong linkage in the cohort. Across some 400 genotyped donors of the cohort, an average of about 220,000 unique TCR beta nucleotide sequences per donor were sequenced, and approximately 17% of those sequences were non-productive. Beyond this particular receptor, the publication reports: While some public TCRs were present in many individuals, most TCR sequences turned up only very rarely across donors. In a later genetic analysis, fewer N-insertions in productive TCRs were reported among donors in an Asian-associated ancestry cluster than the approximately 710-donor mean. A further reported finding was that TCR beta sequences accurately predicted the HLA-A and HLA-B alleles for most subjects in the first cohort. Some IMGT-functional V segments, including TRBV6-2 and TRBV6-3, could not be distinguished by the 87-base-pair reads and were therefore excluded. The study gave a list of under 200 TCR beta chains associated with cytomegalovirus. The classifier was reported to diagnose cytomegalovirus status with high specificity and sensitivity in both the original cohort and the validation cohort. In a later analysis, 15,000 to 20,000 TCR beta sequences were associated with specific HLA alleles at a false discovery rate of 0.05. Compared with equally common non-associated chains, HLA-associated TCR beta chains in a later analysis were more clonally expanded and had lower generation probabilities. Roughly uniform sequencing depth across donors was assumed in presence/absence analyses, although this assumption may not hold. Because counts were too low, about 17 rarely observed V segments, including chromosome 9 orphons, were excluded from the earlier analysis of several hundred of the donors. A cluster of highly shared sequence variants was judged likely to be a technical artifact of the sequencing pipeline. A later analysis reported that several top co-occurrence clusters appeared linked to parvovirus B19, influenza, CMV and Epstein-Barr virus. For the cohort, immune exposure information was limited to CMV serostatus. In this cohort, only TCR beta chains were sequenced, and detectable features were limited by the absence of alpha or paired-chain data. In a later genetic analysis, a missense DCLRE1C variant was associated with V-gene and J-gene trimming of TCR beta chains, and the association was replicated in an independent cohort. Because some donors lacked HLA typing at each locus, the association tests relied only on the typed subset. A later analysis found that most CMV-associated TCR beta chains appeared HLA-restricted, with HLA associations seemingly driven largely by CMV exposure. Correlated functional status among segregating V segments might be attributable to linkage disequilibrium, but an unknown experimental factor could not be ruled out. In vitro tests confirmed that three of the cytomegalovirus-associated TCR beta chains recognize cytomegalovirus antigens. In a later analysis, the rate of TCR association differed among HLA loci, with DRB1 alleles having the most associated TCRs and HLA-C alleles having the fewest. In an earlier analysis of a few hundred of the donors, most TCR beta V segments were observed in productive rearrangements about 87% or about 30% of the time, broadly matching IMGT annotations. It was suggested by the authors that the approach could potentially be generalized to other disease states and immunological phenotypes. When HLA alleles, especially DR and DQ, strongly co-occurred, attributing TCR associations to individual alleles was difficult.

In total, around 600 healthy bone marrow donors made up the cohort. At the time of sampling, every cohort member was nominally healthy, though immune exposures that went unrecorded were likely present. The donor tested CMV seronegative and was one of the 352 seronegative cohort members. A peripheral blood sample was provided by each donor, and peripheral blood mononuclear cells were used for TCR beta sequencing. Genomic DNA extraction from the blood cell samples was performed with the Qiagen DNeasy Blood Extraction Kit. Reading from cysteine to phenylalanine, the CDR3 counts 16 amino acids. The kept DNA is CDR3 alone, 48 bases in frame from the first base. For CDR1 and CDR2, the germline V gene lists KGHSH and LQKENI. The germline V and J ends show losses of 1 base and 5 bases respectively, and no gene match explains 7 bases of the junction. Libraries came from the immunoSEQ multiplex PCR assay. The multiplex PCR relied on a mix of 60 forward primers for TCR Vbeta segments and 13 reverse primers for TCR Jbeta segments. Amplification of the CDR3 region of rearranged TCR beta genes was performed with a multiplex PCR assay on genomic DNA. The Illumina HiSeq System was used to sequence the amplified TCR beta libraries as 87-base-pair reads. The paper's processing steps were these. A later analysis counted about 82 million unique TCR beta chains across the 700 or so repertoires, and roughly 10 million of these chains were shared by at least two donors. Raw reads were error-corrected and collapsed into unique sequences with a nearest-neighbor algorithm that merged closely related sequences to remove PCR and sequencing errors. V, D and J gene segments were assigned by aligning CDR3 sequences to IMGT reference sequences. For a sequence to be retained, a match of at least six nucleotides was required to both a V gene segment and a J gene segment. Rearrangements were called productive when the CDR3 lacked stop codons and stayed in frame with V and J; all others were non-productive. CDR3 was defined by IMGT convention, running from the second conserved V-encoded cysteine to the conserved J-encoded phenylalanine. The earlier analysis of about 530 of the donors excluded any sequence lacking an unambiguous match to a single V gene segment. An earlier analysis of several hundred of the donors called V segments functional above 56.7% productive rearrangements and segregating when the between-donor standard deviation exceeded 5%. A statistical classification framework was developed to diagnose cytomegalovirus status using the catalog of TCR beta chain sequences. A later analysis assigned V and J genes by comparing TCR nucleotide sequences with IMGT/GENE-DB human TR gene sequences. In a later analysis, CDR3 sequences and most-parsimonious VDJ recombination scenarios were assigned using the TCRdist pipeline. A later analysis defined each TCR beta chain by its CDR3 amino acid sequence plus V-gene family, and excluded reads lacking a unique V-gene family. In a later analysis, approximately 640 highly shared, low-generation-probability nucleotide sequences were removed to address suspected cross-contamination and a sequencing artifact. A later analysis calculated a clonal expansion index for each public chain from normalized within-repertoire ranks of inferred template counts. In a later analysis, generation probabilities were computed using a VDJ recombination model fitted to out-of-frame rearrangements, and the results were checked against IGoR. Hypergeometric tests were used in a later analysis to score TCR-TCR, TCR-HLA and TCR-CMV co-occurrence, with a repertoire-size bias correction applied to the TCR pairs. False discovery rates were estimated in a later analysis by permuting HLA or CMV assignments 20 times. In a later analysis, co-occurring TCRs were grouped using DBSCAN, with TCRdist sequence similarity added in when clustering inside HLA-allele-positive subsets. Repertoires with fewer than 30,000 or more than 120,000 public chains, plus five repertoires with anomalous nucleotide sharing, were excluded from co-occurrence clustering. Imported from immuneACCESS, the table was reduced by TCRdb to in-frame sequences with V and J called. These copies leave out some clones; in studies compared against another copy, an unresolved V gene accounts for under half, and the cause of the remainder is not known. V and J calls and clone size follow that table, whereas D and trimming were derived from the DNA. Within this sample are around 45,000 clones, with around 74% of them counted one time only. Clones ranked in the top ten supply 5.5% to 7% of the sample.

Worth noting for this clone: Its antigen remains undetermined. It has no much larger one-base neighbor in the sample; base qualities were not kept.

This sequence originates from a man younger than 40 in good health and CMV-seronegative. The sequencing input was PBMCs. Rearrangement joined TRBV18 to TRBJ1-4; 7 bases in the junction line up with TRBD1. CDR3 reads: CASSPQGARPNEKLFF. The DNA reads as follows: TGTGCCAGCTCACCACAGGGGGCTCGGCCCAATGAAAAACTGTTTTTT.